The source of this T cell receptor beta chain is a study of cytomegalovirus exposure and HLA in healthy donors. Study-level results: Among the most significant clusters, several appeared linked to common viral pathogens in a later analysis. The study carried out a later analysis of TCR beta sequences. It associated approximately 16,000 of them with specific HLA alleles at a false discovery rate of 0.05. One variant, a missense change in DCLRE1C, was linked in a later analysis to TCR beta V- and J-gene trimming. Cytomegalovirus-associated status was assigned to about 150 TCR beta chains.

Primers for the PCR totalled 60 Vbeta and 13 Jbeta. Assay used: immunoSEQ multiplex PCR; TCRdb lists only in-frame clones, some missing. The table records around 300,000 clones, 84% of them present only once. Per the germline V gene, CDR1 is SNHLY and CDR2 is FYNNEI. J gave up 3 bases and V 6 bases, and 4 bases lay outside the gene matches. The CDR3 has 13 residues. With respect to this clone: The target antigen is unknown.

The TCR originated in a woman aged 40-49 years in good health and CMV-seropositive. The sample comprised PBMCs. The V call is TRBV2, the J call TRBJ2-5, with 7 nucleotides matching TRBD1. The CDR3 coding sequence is TGTGCCAGCAGGATTGACAGGGAAGAGACCCAGTACTTC. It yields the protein CASRIDREETQYF.